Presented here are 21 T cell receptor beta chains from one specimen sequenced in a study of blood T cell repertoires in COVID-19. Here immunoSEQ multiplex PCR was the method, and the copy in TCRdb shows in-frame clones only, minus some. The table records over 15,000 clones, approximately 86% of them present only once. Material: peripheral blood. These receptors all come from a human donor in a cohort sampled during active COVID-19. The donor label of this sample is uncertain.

The CDR3 region is CASSRDPGQTNEKLFF. Here the CDR3 DNA reads TGTGCCAGCAGCCGGGACCCGGGACAGACTAATGAAAAACTGTTTTTT. This chain joins TRBV7-2 and TRBJ1-4, with 7 positions matching TRBD1. Germline V gene data show CDR1 as SGHTA and CDR2 as FQGNSA. With 5 bases clipped from V and 2 bases from J, the junction kept 8 bases outside the gene matches. CDR3 length: 16 residues.

CDR3 bases: TGTGCCAGCAGTTCCAGAGCACAGGGCTATGGCTACACCTTC. This gives the protein CASSSRAQGYGYTF. The V call is TRBV5-4, the J call TRBJ1-2; TRBD1 might be the D (6 bases). V shed 5 bases and J shed 4 bases, with 15 bases lying between them. The CDR3 has 14 residues. The germline V gene has CDR1 SGHNT and CDR2 YYREEE (reference sequence).

As DNA, the CDR3 is TGTGCCATCAGTGAGTGGGACAGGGACGAGCAGTACTTC. Protein sequence: CAISEWDRDEQYF. V usage is TRBV10-3 and J usage is TRBJ2-7; 9 positions agree with TRBD1. The V gene's germline CDR1 is ENHRY and CDR2 SYGVKD. CDR3 length equals 13 residues. J gave up 5 bases and V 1 base, and 0 bases lay outside the gene matches.

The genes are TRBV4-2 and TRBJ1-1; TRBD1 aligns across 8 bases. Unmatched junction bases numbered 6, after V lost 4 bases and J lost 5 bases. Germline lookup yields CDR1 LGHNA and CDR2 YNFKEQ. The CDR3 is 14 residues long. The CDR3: CASSPNRQGTEAFF. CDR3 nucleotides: TGTGCCAGCAGCCCTAACCGACAGGGGACTGAAGCTTTCTTT.

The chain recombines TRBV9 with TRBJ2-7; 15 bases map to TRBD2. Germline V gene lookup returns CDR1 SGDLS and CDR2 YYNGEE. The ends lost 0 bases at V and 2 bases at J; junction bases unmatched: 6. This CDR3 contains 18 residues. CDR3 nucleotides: TGTGCCAGCAGCGTAGGACCGGGACTAGCGGGAGGCGCCTACGAGCAGTACTTC. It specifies CASSVGPGLAGGAYEQYF.

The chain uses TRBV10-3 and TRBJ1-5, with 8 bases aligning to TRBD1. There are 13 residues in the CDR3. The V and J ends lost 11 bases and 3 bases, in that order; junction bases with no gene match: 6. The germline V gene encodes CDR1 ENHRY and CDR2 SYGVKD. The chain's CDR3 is CAATGDLNQPQHF. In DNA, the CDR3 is TGTGCCGCGACAGGGGATCTCAATCAGCCCCAGCATTTT.

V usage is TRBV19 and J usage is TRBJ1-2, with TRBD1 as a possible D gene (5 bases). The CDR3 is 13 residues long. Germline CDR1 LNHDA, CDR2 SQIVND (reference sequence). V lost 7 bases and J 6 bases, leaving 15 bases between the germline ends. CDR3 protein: CASTPRRRDGYTF. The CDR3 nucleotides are TGTGCCAGTACCCCGAGGCGCAGGGATGGCTACACCTTC.

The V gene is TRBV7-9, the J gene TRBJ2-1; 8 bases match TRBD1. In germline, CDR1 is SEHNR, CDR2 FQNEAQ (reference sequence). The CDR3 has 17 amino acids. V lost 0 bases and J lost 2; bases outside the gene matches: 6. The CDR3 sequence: CASSLASGQGAYNEQFF. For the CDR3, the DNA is TGTGCCAGCAGCTTAGCCTCAGGACAGGGAGCCTACAATGAGCAGTTCTTC.

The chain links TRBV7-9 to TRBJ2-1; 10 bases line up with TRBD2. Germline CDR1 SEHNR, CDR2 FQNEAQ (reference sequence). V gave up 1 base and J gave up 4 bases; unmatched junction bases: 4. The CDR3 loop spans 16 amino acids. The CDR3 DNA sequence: TGTGCCAGCAGCTTAGTAGTAGCGGGAGGATACAATGAGCAGTTCTTC. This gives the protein CASSLVVAGGYNEQFF.

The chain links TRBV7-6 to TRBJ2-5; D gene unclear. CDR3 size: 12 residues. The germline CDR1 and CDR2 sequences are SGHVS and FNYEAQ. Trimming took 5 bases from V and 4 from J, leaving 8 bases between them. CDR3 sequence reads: CASSASGETQYF. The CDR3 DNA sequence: TGTGCCAGCAGCGCCTCGGGAGAGACCCAGTACTTC.

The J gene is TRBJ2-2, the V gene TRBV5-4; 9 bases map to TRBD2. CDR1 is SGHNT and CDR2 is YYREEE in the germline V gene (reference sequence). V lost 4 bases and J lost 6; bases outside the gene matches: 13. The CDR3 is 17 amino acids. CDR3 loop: CASSPGLAVSGAGELFF. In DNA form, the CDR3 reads TGTGCCAGCAGCCCGGGACTAGCAGTTAGTGGTGCCGGGGAGCTGTTTTTT.

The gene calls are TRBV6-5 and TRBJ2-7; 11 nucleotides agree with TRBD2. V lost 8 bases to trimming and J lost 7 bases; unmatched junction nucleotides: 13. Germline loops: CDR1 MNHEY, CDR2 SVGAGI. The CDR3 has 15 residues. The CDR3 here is CASRYSGTSGLEQYF. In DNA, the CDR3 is TGTGCCAGCCGCTACTCCGGGACTAGCGGTTTGGAGCAGTACTTC.

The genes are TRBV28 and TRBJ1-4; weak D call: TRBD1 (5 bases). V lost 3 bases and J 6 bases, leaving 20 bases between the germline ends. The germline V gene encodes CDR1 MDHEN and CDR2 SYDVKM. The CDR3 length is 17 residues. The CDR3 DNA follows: TGTGCCAGCAGTTTGCCTGCCCCTGCAGGGACTGATGAAAAACTGTTTTTT. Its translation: CASSLPAPAGTDEKLFF. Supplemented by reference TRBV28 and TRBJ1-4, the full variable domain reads DVKVTQSSRYLVKRTGEKVFLECVQDMDHENMFWYRQDPGLGLRLIYFSYDVKMKEKGDIPEGYSVSREKKERFSLILESASTNQTSMYLCASSLPAPAGTDEKLFFGSGTQLSVL.

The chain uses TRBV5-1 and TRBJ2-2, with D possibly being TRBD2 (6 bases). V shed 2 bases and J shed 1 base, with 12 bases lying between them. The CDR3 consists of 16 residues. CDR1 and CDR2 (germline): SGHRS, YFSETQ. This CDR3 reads CASSLIGTGNTGELFF. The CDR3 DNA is TGCGCCAGCAGCTTAATTGGGACTGGGAACACCGGGGAGCTGTTTTTT.

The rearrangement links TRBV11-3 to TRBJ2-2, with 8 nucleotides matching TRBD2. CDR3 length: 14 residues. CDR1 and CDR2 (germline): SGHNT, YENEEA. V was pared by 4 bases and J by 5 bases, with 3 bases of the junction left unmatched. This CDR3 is CASSYSGTTGELFF. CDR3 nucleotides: TGTGCCAGCAGCTATAGCGGGACGACCGGGGAGCTGTTTTTT.

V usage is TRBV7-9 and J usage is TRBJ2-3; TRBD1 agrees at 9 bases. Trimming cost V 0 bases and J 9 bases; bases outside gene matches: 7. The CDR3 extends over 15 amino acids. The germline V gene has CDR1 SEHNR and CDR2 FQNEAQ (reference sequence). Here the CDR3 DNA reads TGTGCCAGCAGCTTAGCGGGACAGGGTTCAGGGACGCAGTATTTT. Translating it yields CASSLAGQGSGTQYF.

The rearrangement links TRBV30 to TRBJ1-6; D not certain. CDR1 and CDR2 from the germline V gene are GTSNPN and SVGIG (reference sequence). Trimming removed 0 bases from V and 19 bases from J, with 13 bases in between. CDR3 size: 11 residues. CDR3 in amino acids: CAWSVGRLRHF. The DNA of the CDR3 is TGTGCCTGGAGTGTCGGCAGGCTACGGCACTTT.

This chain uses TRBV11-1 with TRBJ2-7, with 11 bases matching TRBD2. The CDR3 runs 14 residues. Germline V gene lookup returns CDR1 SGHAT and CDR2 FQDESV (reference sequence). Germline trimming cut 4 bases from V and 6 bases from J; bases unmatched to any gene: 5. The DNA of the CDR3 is TGTGCCAGCAGCTCCGGGACTAGCGGCGGCGAGCAGTACTTC. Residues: CASSSGTSGGEQYF. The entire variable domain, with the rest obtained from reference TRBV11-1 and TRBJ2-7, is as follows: EAEVAQSPRYKITEKSQAVAFWCDPISGHATLYWYRQILGQGPELLVQFQDESVVDDSQLPKDRFSAERLKGVDSTLKIQPAELGDSAMYLCASSSGTSGGEQYFGPGTRLTVT.

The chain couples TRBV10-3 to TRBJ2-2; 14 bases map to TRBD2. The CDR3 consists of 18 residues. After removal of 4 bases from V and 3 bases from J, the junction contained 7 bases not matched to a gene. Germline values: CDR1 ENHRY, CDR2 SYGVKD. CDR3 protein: CAISAGTSGSWDTGELFF. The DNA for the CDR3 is TGTGCCATCAGTGCCGGGACTAGCGGGAGTTGGGACACCGGGGAGCTGTTTTTT.

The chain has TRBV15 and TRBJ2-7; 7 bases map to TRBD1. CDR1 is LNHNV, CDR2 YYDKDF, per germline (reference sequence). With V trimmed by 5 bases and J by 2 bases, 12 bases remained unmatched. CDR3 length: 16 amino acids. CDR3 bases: TGTGCCACCAGCCTAAACAGGGGAGCGCCCACCTACGAGCAGTACTTC. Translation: CATSLNRGAPTYEQYF.

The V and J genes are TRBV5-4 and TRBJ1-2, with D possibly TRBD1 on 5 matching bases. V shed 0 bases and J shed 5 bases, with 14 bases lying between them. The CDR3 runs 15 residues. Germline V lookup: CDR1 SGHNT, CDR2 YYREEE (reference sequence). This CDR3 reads CASSLDPGWDYGYTF. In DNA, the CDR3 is TGTGCCAGCAGCTTGGATCCAGGGTGGGATTATGGCTACACCTTC.